This T cell receptor (beta chain) is drawn from a study of Ad26.COV2.S vaccination and SARS-CoV-2 variants. Regarding the study as a whole: Spike-specific TCR breadth was greater after Ad26.COV2.S than placebo.

Trimming at V came to 7 bases and at J to 8 bases, leaving 9 bases not matched to a gene. CDR3 length: 14 amino acids. Per germline, CDR1 SNHLY and CDR2 FYNNEI. Worth noting for this clone: Its target is not known.

The protocol was immunoSEQ multiplex PCR, while the TCRdb copy is restricted to in-frame clones and leaves out a portion. The table records about 350,000 clones, more than 85% of them present only once. Treatment noted: 19 received Ad26.COV2.S at low or high dose, single or two shots; 5 received placebo; per-sample allocation not given. The samples were gathered on day 63 after the first injection of vaccine or placebo. This receptor was identified in a person aged 18-65 years who received the Ad26.COV2.S COVID-19 vaccine or a placebo. The sample here was peripheral blood, taken in a trial of Ad26.COV2.S vaccine versus placebo. The rearrangement uses TRBV2 and TRBJ1-2; 11 bases are shared with TRBD1. CDR3 sequence (DNA): TGTGCCAGCACACACGGGACAGGGGGTGAGGGCTACACCTTC. Protein product: CASTHGTGGEGYTF. The full variable domain, its missing parts supplied by reference TRBV2 and TRBJ1-2, is EPEVTQTPSHQVTQMGQEVILRCVPISNHLYFYWYRQILGQKVEFLVSFYNNEISEKSEIFDDQFSVERPDGSNFTLKIRSTKLEDSAMYFCASTHGTGGEGYTFGSGTRLTVV.